The 17 T cell receptor beta chains reported below all come from one sample, sequenced in a study of cytotoxic CD8 clonotypes in ibrutinib-treated CLL (dated by TCRdb to the early 2020s). Library construction relied on the immunoSEQ multiplex PCR assay. TCRdb carries this immuneACCESS record with in-frame sequences only. Its versions omit some clonotypes, under half of them owing to an unresolved V gene in the studies checked, with the rest unexplained. In all, the sample holds some 81,000 clones, and roughly 80% of those were seen once. The ten largest clones take up approximately 4.4% of the sample. The sample's time point label, in plain terms: 12 to 13 months on ibrutinib. Here the sequenced sample was PBMCs, taken after 12 months of ibrutinib treatment. These receptors were collected from a human donor with chronic lymphocytic leukemia.

The gene calls are TRBV6-4 and TRBJ1-2, with D tentatively TRBD1 (5 bases). The CDR3 is made up of 15 amino acids. Trimming removed 0 bases from V and 8 bases from J, with 16 bases in between. Germline V gives CDR1 MRHNA, CDR2 SNTAGT. Written as DNA, the CDR3 is TGTGCCAGCAGTGACTCGGCCAGGCTGTGGGGGGGCTACACCTTC. This gives the protein CASSDSARLWGGYTF.

Remarks on this clone: In the same sample, other DNA sequences code for this CDR3. This chain links TRBV6-5 with TRBJ2-7; 9 bases align to TRBD1. Looked up from germline, CDR1 is MNHEY and CDR2 is SVGAGI. J was trimmed by 2 bases and V by 2 bases; bases with no gene match: 1. This CDR3 comprises 14 residues. The CDR3 DNA sequence: TGTGCCAGCAGTTACGGGACAGGGACCTACGAGCAGTACTTC. It yields the protein CASSYGTGTYEQYF.

This clone was observed a single time. This chain uses TRBV2 with TRBJ2-1; 7 bases fit TRBD1. The junction had 15 bases not matched to a gene; V was cut back by 6 bases and J by 7 bases. The CDR3 sequence is 16 residues long. The germline gives CDR1 SNHLY, CDR2 FYNNEI. CDR3 protein: CASSPVGRDRGNEQFF. The CDR3 region has the DNA TGTGCCAGCAGCCCCGTGGGCCGGGACAGAGGGAATGAGCAGTTCTTC.

The rearrangement links TRBV4-1 to TRBJ2-3; tentative D call: TRBD2 (6 bases). V lost 0 bases to trimming and J lost 2 bases, with 12 bases between them. The CDR3 spans 16 residues. From germline, CDR1 is MGHRA and CDR2 YSYEKL. The chain's CDR3 is CASSQDGAGYTDTQYF. The CDR3 DNA is TGCGCCAGCAGCCAAGATGGGGCGGGGTACACAGATACGCAGTATTTT.

The rearrangement joins TRBV7-8 to TRBJ2-2, with D maybe TRBD2 (6 bases). This CDR3 contains 16 residues. The V end was cut by 3 bases, the J end by 2 bases, with 13 bases between. Per germline, CDR1 SGHVS and CDR2 FQNEAQ. The CDR3 nucleotides read TGTGCCAGCAGCTTCGGGGGACGGACTAACACCGGGGAGCTGTTTTTT. Amino acids: CASSFGGRTNTGELFF.

The chain couples TRBV7-9 to TRBJ2-2; a possible D gene is TRBD2 (5 bases). Trimming cost V 7 bases and J 2 bases, with 14 bases left between them. Germline loops: CDR1 SEHNR, CDR2 FQNEAQ (reference sequence). This CDR3 spans 15 amino acids. The chain's CDR3 is CASTPPRANTGELFF. The CDR3 coding sequence is TGTGCCAGCACCCCCCCGCGGGCCAACACCGGGGAGCTGTTTTTT.

The V gene is TRBV7-9, the J gene TRBJ1-5; 10 bases match TRBD1. Per the germline V gene, CDR1 is SEHNR and CDR2 is FQNEAQ (reference sequence). This CDR3 comprises 16 residues. Losses at the gene ends were 1 base for V and 3 bases for J; bases not matched to a gene: 3. The CDR3 is CASSLEDRGHNQPQHF. The CDR3 bases are TGTGCCAGCAGCTTAGAAGACAGGGGGCACAATCAGCCCCAGCATTTT. Looking up the rest from reference TRBV7-9 and TRBJ1-5 gives the full variable domain: DTGVSQNPRHKITKRGQNVTFRCDPISEHNRLYWYRQTLGQGPEFLTYFQNEAQLEKSRLLSDRFSAERPKGSFSTLEIQRTEQGDSAMYLCASSLEDRGHNQPQHFGDGTRLSIL.

This clone was found a few times. For the CDR3, the DNA is TGTGCCAGCAGTTTTAGCGGGAGGGAAACAGATACGCAGTATTTT. Its translation: CASSFSGRETDTQYF. The chain carries TRBV28 and TRBJ2-3; 11 nucleotides align to TRBD2. The CDR3 loop spans 15 amino acids. Germline assignment: CDR1 MDHEN and CDR2 SYDVKM. With 3 bases clipped from V and 3 bases from J, the junction kept 2 bases outside the gene matches. Variable domain in full (rest from reference TRBV28 and TRBJ2-3): DVKVTQSSRYLVKRTGEKVFLECVQDMDHENMFWYRQDPGLGLRLIYFSYDVKMKEKGDIPEGYSVSREKKERFSLILESASTNQTSMYLCASSFSGRETDTQYFGPGTRLTVL.

This clone was observed a single time. The rearrangement uses TRBV14 and TRBJ2-5; D assignment may be TRBD1 or TRBD2 (6 bases each). Germline lookup yields CDR1 SGHDN and CDR2 FVKESK. This CDR3 spans 17 amino acids. V was shortened by 0 bases and J by 4 bases, with 18 bases between the two germline ends. The CDR3 DNA is TGTGCCAGCAGCCAAGATCGGGGGCGGGACTTTCCAGAGACCCAGTACTTC. It yields the protein CASSQDRGRDFPETQYF. Drawing the rest from reference TRBV14 and TRBJ2-5, the complete variable domain is EAGVTQFPSHSVIEKGQTVTLRCDPISGHDNLYWYRRVMGKEIKFLLHFVKESKQDESGMPNNRFLAERTGGTYSTLKVQPAELEDSGVYFCASSQDRGRDFPETQYFGPGTRLLVL.

This clone occurred many times. The chain employs TRBV19 and TRBJ2-6, with 7 nucleotides matching TRBD1. The CDR3 is made up of 18 amino acids. The germline V gene encodes CDR1 LNHDA and CDR2 SQIVND (reference sequence). Trimming removed 0 bases from V and 0 bases from J; junction bases left unmatched: 5. DNA of the CDR3: TGTGCCAGTAGTATAGAGGGGACAGCAAACTCTGGGGCCAACGTCCTGACTTTC. Translated, it gives CASSIEGTANSGANVLTF.

J is TRBJ2-1 and V is TRBV10-3; D gene unclear. Trimming took off 10 bases at V and 5 bases at J, with 6 bases between the two ends. Germline V gene data show CDR1 as ENHRY and CDR2 as SYGVKD. The CDR3 spans 10 residues. The CDR3 DNA is TGTGCCACCCGGGACAATGAGCAGTTCTTC. Protein product: CATRDNEQFF.

The chain combines TRBV18 with TRBJ2-1, with 8 bases that match TRBD1. The CDR3 length is 14 residues. V was clipped by 4 bases and J by 7 bases; unmatched bases: 6. Per germline, CDR1 KGHSH and CDR2 LQKENI. The CDR3 region is CASSLATGENEQFF. The DNA for the CDR3 is TGTGCCAGCTCACTCGCGACAGGGGAGAATGAGCAGTTCTTC.

In its sample, this clone was seen a few times. This chain joins TRBV7-2 and TRBJ2-7, with D uncertain. The CDR3 has 15 amino acids. Trimming left V 3 bases short and J 2 bases short, with 14 bases between. Germline V gives CDR1 SGHTA, CDR2 FQGNSA. Here the CDR3 reads CASSFYSVGTYEQYF. CDR3 DNA: TGTGCCAGCAGCTTCTACTCCGTGGGGACCTACGAGCAGTACTTC.

The chain uses TRBV19 and TRBJ2-5, with D unclear. V was clipped by 5 bases and J by 3 bases, with 4 bases between them. Germline V gene data show CDR1 as LNHDA and CDR2 as SQIVND (reference sequence). The CDR3 is 11 amino acids. In nucleotides, the CDR3 is TGTGCCAGTAGTGCCGAAGAGACCCAGTACTTC. Its translation: CASSAEETQYF.

This chain joins TRBV5-6 and TRBJ2-1, with 12 positions matching TRBD2. The CDR3 contains 17 residues. Germline V gene lookup returns CDR1 SGHDT and CDR2 YYEEEE. Unmatched junction bases numbered 9, after V lost 0 bases and J lost 8 bases. The CDR3 loop reads CASSLARTSGVLDEQFF. The CDR3 DNA reads as TGTGCCAGCAGCTTGGCCCGGACTAGCGGGGTATTAGATGAGCAGTTCTTC.

V gene TRBV7-9 combines with J gene TRBJ2-6; the D call may be TRBD1 or TRBD2 (5 bases each). Trimming took off 3 bases at V and 7 bases at J, with 10 bases between the two ends. Germline-derived CDR1 and CDR2 are SEHNR and FQNEAQ (reference sequence). This CDR3 region has 14 residues. The CDR3 sequence: CASSFPRGANVLTF. The DNA of the CDR3 is TGTGCCAGCAGCTTCCCCCGGGGCGCCAACGTCCTGACTTTC.

The rearrangement links TRBV4-1 to TRBJ2-3, with TRBD2 matching over 10 bases. CDR1 and CDR2 (germline): MGHRA, YSYEKL. The CDR3 is 17 amino acids. The V gene end was trimmed by 0 bases and the J gene end by 3 bases; junction bases not matched to a gene: 6. CDR3 sequence (DNA): TGCGCCAGCAGCCAAGAGGGGCTAGCGGGAGTGACAGATACGCAGTATTTT. It specifies CASSQEGLAGVTDTQYF.